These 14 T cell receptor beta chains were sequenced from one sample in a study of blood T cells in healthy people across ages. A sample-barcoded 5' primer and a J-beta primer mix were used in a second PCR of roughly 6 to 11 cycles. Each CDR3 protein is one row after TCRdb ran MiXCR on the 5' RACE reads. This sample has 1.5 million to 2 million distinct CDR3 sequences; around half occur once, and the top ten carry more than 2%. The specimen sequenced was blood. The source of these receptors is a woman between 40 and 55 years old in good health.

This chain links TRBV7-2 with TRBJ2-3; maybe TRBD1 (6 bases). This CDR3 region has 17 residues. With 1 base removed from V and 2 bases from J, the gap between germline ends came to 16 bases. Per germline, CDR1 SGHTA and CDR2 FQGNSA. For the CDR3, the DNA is TGTGCCAGCAGCTTAGTTCCGGGACATTATAACACAGATACGCAGTATTTT. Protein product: CASSLVPGHYNTDTQYF. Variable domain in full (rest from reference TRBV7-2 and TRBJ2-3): GAGVSQSPSNKVTEKGKDVELRCDPISGHTALYWYRQSLGQGLEFLIYFQGNSAPDKSGLPSDRFSAERTGGSVSTLTIQRTQQEDSAVYLCASSLVPGHYNTDTQYFGPGTRLTVL.

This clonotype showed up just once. The chain's CDR3 is CSALTPHLRGNSNEQYF. Written as DNA, the CDR3 is TGCAGTGCTCTCACGCCCCATTTGCGGGGGAACAGCAATGAGCAGTACTTC. The chain employs TRBV20-1 and TRBJ2-5, with 7 positions matching TRBD2. CDR3 length equals 17 residues. Germline assignment: CDR1 DFQATT and CDR2 SNEGSKA (reference sequence). V was clipped by 5 bases and J by 11 bases; unmatched bases: 26.

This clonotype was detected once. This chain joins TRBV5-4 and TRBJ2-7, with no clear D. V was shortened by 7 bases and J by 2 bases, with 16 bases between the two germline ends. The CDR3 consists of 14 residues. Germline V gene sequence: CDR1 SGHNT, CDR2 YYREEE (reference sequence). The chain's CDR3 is CASPLLTPPYEQYF. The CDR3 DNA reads TGTGCCAGCCCTCTCCTGACGCCGCCCTACGAGCAGTACTTC.

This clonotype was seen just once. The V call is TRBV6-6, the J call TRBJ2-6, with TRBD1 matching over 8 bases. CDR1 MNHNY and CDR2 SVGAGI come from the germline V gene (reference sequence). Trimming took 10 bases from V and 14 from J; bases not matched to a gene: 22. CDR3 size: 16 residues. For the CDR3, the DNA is TGTGCCACCGCCGCGCAGGGGGCTTATAAGGGGAACATCCTGACTTTC. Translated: CATAAQGAYKGNILTF.

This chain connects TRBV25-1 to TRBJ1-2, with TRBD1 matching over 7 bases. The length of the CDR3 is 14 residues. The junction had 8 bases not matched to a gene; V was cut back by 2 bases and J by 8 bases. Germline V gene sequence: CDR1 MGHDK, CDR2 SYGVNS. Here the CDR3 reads CASSERWTGWGYTF. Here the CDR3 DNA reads TGTGCCAGCAGTGAACGGTGGACAGGATGGGGCTACACCTTC.

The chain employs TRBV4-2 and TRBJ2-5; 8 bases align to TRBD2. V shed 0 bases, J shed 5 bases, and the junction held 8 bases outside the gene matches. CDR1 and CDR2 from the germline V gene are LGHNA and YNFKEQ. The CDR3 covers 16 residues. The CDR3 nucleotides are TGTGCCAGCAGCCAAGAGGTCCGGGGGGGCGGGGAGACCCAGTACTTC. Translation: CASSQEVRGGGETQYF.

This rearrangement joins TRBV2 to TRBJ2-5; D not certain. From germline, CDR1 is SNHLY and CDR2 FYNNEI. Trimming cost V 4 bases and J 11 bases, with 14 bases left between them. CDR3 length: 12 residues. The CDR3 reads CASSVLLYEQYF. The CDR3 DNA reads TGTGCCAGCAGTGTACTCTTGTATGAGCAGTACTTC. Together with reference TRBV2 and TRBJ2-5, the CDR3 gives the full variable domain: EPEVTQTPSHQVTQMGQEVILRCVPISNHLYFYWYRQILGQKVEFLVSFYNNEISEKSEIFDDQFSVERPDGSNFTLKIRSTKLEDSAMYFCASSVLLYEQYFGPGTRLLVL.

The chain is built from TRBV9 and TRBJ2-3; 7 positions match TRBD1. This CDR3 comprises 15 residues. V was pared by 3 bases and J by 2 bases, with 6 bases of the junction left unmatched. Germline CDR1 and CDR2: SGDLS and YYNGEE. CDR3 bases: TGTGCCAGCAGCGGAACAGGGGTTGACACAGATACGCAGTATTTT. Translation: CASSGTGVDTDTQYF.

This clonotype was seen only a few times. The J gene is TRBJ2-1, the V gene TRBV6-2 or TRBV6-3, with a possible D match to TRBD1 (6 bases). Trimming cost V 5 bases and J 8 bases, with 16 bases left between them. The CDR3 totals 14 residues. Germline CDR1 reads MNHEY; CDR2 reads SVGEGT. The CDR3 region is CASSRDTRTDEQFF. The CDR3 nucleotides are TGTGCCAGCAGTCGGGACACCCGTACGGATGAGCAGTTCTTC.

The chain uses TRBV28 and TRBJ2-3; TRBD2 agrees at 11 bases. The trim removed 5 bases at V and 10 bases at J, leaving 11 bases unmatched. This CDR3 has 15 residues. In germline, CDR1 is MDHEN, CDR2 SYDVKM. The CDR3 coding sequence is TGTGCCAGCAGTCCCGGGACTAGCGGCCGGGCTGCGCAGTATTTT. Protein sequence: CASSPGTSGRAAQYF.

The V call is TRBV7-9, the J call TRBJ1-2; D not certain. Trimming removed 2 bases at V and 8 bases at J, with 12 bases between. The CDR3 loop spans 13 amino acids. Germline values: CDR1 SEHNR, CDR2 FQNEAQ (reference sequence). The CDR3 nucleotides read TGTGCCAGCAGCTTACATCCAGCTGGGGGCTACACCTTC. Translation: CASSLHPAGGYTF.

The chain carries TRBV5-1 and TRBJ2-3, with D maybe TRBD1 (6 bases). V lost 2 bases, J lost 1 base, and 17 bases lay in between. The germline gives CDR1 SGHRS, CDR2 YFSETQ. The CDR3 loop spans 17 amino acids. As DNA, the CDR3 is TGCGCCAGCAGCTTACTGACACAGGGATGTTGCACAGATACGCAGTATTTT. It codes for CASSLLTQGCCTDTQYF. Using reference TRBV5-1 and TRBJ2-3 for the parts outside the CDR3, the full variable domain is KAGVTQTPRYLIKTRGQQVTLSCSPISGHRSVSWYQQTPGQGLQFLFEYFSETQRNKGNFPGRFSGRQFSNSRSEMNVSTLELGDSALYLCASSLLTQGCCTDTQYFGPGTRLTVL.

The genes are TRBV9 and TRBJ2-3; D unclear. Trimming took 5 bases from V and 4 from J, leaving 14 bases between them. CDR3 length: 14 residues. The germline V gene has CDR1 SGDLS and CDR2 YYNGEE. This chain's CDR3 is CASSQTKRADTQYF. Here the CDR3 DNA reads TGTGCCAGCAGTCAGACCAAAAGGGCAGATACGCAGTATTTT. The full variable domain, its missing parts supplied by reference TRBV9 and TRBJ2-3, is DSGVTQTPKHLITATGQRVTLRCSPRSGDLSVYWYQQSLDQGLQFLIQYYNGEERAKGNILERFSAQQFPDLHSELNLSSLELGDSALYFCASSQTKRADTQYFGPGTRLTVL.

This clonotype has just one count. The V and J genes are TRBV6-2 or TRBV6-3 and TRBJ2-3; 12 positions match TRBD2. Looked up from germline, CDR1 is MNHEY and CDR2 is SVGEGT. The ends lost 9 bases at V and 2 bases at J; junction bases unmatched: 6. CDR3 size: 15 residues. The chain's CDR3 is CASETSGGDTDTQYF. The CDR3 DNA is TGTGCCAGTGAGACTAGCGGGGGTGACACAGATACGCAGTATTTT.